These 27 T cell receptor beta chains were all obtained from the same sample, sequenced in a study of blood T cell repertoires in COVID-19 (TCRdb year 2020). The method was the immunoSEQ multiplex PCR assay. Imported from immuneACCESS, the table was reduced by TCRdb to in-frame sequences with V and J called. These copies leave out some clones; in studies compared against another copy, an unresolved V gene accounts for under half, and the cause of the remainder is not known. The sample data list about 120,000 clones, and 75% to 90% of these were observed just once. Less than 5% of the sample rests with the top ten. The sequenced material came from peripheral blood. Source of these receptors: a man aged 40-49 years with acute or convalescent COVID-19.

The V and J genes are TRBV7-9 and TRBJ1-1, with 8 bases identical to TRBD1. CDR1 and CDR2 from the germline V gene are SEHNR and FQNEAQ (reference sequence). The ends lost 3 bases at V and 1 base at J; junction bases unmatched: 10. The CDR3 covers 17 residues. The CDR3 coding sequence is TGTGCCAGCAGCTTTAGTCTAAACAGGGGGTCGAACACTGAAGCTTTCTTT. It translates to CASSFSLNRGSNTEAFF.

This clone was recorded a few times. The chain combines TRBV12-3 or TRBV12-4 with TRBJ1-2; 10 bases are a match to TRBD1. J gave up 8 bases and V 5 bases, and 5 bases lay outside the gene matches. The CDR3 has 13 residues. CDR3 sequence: CASSKDRGQGYTF. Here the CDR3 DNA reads TGTGCCAGCAGTAAAGACAGGGGGCAAGGCTACACCTTC.

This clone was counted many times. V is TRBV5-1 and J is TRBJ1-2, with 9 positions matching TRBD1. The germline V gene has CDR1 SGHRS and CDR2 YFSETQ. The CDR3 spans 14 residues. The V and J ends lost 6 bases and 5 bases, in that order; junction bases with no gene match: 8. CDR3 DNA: TGCGCCAGCAAACAGGGGGCGGTTAGTTATGGCTACACCTTC. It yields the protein CASKQGAVSYGYTF.

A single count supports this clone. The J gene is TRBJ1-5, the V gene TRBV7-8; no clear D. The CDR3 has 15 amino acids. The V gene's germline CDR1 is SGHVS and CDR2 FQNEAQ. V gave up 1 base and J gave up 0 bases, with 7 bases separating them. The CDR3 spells CASSLETVSNQPQHF. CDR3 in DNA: TGTGCCAGCAGCTTAGAAACAGTTAGCAATCAGCCCCAGCATTTT.

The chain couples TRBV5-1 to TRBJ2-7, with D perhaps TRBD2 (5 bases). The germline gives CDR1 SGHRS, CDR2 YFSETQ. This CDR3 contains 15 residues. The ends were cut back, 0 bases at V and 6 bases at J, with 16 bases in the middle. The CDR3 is CASSLEGASGGEQYF. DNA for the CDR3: TGCGCCAGCAGCTTGGAGGGAGCGTCGGGTGGCGAGCAGTACTTC.

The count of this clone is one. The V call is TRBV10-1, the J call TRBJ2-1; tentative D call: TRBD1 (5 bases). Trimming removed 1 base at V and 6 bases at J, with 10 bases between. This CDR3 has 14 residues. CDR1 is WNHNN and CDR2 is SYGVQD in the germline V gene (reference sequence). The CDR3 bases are TGCGCCAGCAGTGAGTTGGGGCCGCGCAATGAGCAGTTCTTC. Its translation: CASSELGPRNEQFF.

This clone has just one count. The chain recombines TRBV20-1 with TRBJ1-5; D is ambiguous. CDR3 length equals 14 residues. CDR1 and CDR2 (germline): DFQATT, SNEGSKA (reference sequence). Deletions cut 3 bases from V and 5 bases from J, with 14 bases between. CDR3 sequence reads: CSASGSPEDQPQHF. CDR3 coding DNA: TGCAGTGCTAGTGGCAGCCCGGAGGATCAGCCCCAGCATTTT.

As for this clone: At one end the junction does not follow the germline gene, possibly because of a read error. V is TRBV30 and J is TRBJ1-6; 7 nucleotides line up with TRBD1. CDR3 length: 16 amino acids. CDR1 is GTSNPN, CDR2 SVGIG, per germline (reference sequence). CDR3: CAWSFGRGQYNSPLHF. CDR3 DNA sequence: TGTGCTTGGAGCTTCGGGAGGGGACAGTATAATTCACCCCTCCACTTT. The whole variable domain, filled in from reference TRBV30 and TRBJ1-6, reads SQTIHQWPATLVQPVGSPLSLECTVEGTSNPNLYWYRQAAGRGLQLLFYSVGIGQISSEVPQNLSASRPQDRQFILSSKKLLLSDSGFYLCAWSFGRGQYNSPLHFGNGTRLTVT.

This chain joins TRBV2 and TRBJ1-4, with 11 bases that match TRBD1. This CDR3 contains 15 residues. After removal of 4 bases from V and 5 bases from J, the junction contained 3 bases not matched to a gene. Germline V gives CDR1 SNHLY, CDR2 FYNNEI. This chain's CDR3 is CASSVRDRGNEKLFF. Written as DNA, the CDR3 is TGTGCCAGCAGTGTAAGGGACAGGGGGAATGAAAAACTGTTTTTT.

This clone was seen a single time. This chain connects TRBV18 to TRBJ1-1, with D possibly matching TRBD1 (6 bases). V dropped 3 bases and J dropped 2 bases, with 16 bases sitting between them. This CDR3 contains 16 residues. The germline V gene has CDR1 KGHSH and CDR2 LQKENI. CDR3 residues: CASSPEQGVLNTEAFF. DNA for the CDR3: TGTGCCAGCTCACCGGAACAGGGAGTCCTAAACACTGAAGCTTTCTTT.

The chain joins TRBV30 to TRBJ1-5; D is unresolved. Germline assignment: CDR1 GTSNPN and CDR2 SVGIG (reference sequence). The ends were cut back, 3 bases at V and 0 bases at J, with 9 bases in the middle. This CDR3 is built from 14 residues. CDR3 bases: TGTGCCTGGAGCCCGACAAATAGCAATCAGCCCCAGCATTTT. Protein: CAWSPTNSNQPQHF.

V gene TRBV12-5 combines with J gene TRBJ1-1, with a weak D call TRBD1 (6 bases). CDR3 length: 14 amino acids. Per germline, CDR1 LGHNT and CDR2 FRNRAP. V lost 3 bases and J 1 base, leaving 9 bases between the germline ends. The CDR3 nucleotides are TGTGCTAGTGGTTTAAGGGGACAGAACACTGAAGCTTTCTTT. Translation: CASGLRGQNTEAFF.

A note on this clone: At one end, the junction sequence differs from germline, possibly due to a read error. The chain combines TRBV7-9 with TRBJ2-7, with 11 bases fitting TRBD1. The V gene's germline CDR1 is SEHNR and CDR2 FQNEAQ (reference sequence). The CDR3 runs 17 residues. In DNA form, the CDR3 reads TGTGCCAGCAGTTTAGACCTACCGGGACAGGGGGTATACGAGCAGTACTTC. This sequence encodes CASSLDLPGQGVYEQYF. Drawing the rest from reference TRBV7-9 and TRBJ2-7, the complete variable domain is DTGVSQNPRHKITKRGQNVTFRCDPISEHNRLYWYRQTLGQGPEFLTYFQNEAQLEKSRLLSDRFSAERPKGSFSTLEIQRTEQGDSAMYLCASSLDLPGQGVYEQYFGPGTRLTVT.

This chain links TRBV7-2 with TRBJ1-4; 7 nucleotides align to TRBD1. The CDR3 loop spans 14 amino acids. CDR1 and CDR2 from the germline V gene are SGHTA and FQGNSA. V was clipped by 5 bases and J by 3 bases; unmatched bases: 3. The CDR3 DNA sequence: TGTGCCAGCAGCCCAGACAGGGCTAATGAAAAACTGTTTTTT. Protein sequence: CASSPDRANEKLFF.

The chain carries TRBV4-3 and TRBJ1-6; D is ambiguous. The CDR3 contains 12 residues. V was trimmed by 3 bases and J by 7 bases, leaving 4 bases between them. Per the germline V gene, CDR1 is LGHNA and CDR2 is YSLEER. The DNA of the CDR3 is TGCGCCAGCAGCCATCAGAATTCACCCCTCCACTTT. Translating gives CASSHQNSPLHF.

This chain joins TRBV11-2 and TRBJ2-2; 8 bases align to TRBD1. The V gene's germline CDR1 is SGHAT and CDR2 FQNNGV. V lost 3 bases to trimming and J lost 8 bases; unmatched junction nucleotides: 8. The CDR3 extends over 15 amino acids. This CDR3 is CASSFDRGWVGELFF. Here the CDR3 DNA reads TGTGCCAGCAGCTTTGACAGGGGTTGGGTGGGGGAGCTGTTTTTT.

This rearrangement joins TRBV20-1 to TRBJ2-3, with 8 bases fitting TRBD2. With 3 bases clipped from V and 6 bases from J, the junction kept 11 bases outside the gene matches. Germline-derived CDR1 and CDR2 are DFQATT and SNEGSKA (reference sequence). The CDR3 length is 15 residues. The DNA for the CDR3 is TGCAGTGCTAGTTCGGGACTAGACATCCTCGATACGCAGTATTTT. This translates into CSASSGLDILDTQYF.

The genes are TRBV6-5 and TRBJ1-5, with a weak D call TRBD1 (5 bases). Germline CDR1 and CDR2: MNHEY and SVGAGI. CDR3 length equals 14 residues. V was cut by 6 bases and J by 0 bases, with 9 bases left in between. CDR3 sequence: CASRDTYSNQPQHF. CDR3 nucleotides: TGTGCCAGCAGGGACACCTATAGCAATCAGCCCCAGCATTTT.

CDR3 sequence (DNA): TGTGCCAGTAGTATTTCAGGGGACATCTTCCTAGAGACCCAGTACTTC. Amino acids: CASSISGDIFLETQYF. The chain uses TRBV19 and TRBJ2-5, with D possibly being TRBD1 (6 bases). The CDR3 totals 16 residues. The V gene's germline CDR1 is LNHDA and CDR2 SQIVND (reference sequence). V lost 3 bases and J 4 bases, leaving 18 bases between the germline ends. The whole variable domain, filled in from reference TRBV19 and TRBJ2-5, reads DGGITQSPKYLFRKEGQNVTLSCEQNLNHDAMYWYRQDPGQGLRLIYYSQIVNDFQKGDIAEGYSVSREKKESFPLTVTSAQKNPTAFYLCASSISGDIFLETQYFGPGTRLLVL.

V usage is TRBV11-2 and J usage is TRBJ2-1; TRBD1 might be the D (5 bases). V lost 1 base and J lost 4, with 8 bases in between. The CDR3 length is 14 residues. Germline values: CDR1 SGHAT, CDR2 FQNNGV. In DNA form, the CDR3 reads TGTGCCAGCAGCTTAGCCCAGGGATACAATGAGCAGTTCTTC. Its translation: CASSLAQGYNEQFF.

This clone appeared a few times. As DNA, the CDR3 is TGTGCCAGCAGGGACAGGGGGCCAGGGTCACCCCTCCACTTT. It specifies CASRDRGPGSPLHF. V is TRBV7-9 and J is TRBJ1-6; the match to TRBD1 covers 11 bases. The V and J ends lost 6 bases and 10 bases, in that order; junction bases with no gene match: 5. This CDR3 has 14 residues. Germline lookup yields CDR1 SEHNR and CDR2 FQNEAQ (reference sequence).

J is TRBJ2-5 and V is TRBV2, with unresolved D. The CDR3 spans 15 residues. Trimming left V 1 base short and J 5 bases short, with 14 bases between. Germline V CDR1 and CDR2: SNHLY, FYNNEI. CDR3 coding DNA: TGTGCCAGCAGTGAAGGGCGGTCCGCTGTGGAGACCCAGTACTTC. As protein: CASSEGRSAVETQYF.

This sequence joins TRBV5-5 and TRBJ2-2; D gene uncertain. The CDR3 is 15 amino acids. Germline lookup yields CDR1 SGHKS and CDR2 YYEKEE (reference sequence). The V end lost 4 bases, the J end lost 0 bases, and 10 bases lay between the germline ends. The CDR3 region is CASSARNSNTGELFF. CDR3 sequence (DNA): TGTGCCAGCAGCGCCAGGAATTCGAACACCGGGGAGCTGTTTTTT. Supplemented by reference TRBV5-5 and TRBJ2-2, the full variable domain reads DAGVTQSPTHLIKTRGQQVTLRCSPISGHKSVSWYQQVLGQGPQFIFQYYEKEERGRGNFPDRFSARQFPNYSSELNVNALLLGDSALYLCASSARNSNTGELFFGEGSRLTVL.

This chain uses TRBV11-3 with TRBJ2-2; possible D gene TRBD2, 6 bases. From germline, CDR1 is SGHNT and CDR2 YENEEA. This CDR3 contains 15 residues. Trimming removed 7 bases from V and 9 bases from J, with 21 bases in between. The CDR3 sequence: CASTAGAGTPRELFF. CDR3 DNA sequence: TGTGCCAGCACCGCCGGGGCGGGGACTCCCAGGGAGCTGTTTTTT.

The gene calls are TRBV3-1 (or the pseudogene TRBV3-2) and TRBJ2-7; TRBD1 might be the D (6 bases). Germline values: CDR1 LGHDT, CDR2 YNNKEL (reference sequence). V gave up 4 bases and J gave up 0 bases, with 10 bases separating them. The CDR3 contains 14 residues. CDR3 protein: CASSPQTGSYEQYF. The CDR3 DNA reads TGTGCCAGCAGCCCCCAGACAGGCTCCTACGAGCAGTACTTC.

CDR3 DNA: TGTGCCAGTAGTATCTCCAGGGACACTGAAGCTTTCTTT. The encoded protein is CASSISRDTEAFF. The chain has TRBV19 and TRBJ1-1, with D possibly being TRBD1 (5 bases). CDR1 is LNHDA, CDR2 SQIVND, per germline (reference sequence). V was trimmed by 3 bases and J by 3 bases, leaving 8 bases between them. This CDR3 is 13 amino acids long. The entire variable domain, with the rest obtained from reference TRBV19 and TRBJ1-1, is as follows: DGGITQSPKYLFRKEGQNVTLSCEQNLNHDAMYWYRQDPGQGLRLIYYSQIVNDFQKGDIAEGYSVSREKKESFPLTVTSAQKNPTAFYLCASSISRDTEAFFGQGTRLTVV.

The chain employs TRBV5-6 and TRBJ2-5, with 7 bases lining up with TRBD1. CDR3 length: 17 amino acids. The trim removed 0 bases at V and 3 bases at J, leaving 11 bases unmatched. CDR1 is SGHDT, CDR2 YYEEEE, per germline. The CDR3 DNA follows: TGTGCCAGCAGCTTGGAGGGCCAAGGGGGCATTGAAGAGACCCAGTACTTC. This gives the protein CASSLEGQGGIEETQYF. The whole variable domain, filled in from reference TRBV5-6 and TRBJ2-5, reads DAGVTQSPTHLIKTRGQQVTLRCSPKSGHDTVSWYQQALGQGPQFIFQYYEEEERQRGNFPDRFSGHQFPNYSSELNVNALLLGDSALYLCASSLEGQGGIEETQYFGPGTRLLVL.